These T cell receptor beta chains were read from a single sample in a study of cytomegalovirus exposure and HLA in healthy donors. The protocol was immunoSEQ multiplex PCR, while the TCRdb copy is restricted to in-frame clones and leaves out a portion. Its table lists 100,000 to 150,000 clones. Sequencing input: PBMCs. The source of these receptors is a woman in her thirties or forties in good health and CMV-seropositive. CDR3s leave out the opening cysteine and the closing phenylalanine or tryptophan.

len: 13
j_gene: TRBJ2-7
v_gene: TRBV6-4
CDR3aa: ASPAPDRLSYEQY

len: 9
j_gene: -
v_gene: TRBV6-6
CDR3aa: ASSYTVEQY

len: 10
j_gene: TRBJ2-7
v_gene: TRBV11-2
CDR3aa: ASSPRGAEQY

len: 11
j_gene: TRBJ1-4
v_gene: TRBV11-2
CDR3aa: ASSWDINEKLF

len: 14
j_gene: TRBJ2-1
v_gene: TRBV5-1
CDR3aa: ASSPRTSGRNGEQF

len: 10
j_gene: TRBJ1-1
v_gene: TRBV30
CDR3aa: AWSRGQAEAF

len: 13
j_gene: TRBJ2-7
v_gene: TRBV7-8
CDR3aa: ASSLLRGSGDEQY

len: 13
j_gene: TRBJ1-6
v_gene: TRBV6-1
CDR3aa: ASSEEEAGGSPLH

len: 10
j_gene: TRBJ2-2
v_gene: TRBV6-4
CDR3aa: ASRQGPGELF

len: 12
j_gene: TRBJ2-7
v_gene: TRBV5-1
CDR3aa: ASSNWGTYYEQY

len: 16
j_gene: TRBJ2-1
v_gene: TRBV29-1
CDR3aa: SVGPHPGQGSANNEQF

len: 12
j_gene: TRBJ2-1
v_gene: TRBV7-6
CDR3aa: ASSLAISGNEQF

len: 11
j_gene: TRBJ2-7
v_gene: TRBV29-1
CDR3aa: SVRLAGGYEQY

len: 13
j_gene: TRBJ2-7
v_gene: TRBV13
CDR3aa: ASSQAGQGVLEQY

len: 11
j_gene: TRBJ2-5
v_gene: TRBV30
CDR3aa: AWSVELKETQY

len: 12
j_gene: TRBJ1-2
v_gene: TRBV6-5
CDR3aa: ASAPGGLNYGYT

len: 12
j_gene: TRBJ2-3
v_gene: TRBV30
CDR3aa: AWSPGGVTDTQY

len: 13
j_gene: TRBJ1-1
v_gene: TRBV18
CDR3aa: ASSPPTGGDTEAF

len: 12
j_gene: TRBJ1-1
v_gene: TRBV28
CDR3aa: ASSLGREVAEAF

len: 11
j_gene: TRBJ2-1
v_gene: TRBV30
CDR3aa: AWKVAGYNEQF

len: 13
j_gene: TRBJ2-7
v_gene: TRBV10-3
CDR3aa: AISEGSGNPYEQY

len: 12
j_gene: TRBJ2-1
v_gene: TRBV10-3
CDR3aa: AINYSGREAEQF

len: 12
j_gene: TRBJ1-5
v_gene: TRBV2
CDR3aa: ASRSDRADQPQH

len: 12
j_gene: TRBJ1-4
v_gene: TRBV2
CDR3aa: ASRHTGYEEKLF